This T cell receptor (beta chain) appears in the sequencing data of a study of T cell responses to AZD1222 COVID-19 vaccine. Study results and caveats: In the spike-specific TCR repertoire, nearly half reportedly target unmutated variant regions.

This CDR3 is 14 amino acids long. V was pared by 4 bases and J by 6 bases, with 2 bases of the junction left unmatched. Germline assignment: CDR1 SEHNR and CDR2 FQNEAQ (reference sequence). This table comes from immunoSEQ multiplex PCR, and its TCRdb copy is limited to in-frame clones, with some not included. This sample has around 140,000 clones, with just under 95% found just once. About this clone: As yet, its antigen is unknown.

Sequencing used peripheral blood, obtained on day 0 of AZD1222 vaccination. The chain carries TRBV7-9 and TRBJ1-6; 8 bases fit TRBD1. The TCR sequence derives from an adult in good health. The CDR3 bases are TGTGCCAGCAGCTCGGGACAGGTTAATTCACCCCTCCACTTT. It translates to CASSSGQVNSPLHF.